These 19 T cell receptor beta chains came from one sample sequenced in a study of beta chain features in type 1 diabetes (dated by TCRdb to the late 2010s). General findings and caveats noted by the study authors: A moderate but significant shortening of TCRB CDR3 length was observed in type 1 diabetes patients in all four CD4+ subsets.

Library preparation employed the immunoSEQ multiplex PCR assay. The entire amount of isolated RNA was reverse transcribed using the High Capacity cDNA Reverse Transcription Kit, so the sequenced TCRB transcripts were expressed ones. TCRdb took over this immuneACCESS table, retaining in-frame rearrangements with V and J assigned. Such tables are incomplete; in checked studies, under half of the missing clones stem from an unresolved V gene, and the remainder is unexplained. The sample contains over 600,000 clones, around 12% of them found a single time. The ten largest clones capture more than 0.09% of the sample. These receptors' antigens are unknown. The material sequenced was naive CD4+ T cells from blood. The meaning of the sample's cell subset or site label: true naive CD4+ T cells. The receptors stem from a man under 40 with type 1 diabetes.

This clone was detected only a few times. V gene TRBV6-6 combines with J gene TRBJ1-6; D is unclear. The germline gives CDR1 MNHNY, CDR2 SVGAGI (reference sequence). V was trimmed by 2 bases and J by 10 bases, leaving 15 bases between them. This CDR3 is built from 15 residues. CDR3 protein: CASSYPTWEESPLHF. DNA of the CDR3: TGTGCCAGCAGTTACCCGACCTGGGAGGAATCACCCCTCCACTTT.

The V call is TRBV28, the J call TRBJ2-7; D tentatively fits TRBD1 or TRBD2 (5 bases each). Trimming took 10 bases from V and 0 from J, leaving 19 bases between them. Germline loops: CDR1 MDHEN, CDR2 SYDVKM. The CDR3 totals 15 residues. This CDR3 is CATTLGTVASYEQYF. In DNA, the CDR3 is TGTGCCACCACCCTTGGGACGGTAGCCTCCTACGAGCAGTACTTC.

This clone was found a few times. This chain connects TRBV29-1 to TRBJ2-5; either TRBD1 or TRBD2 may fit D (5 bases each). The DNA end is more similar to TRBJ2-7, so the J call may be wrong. The CDR3 contains 15 residues. Germline CDR1 SQVTM, CDR2 ANQGSEA. The CDR3 here is CSVEDNWDGSYEQYF. The CDR3, as DNA: TGCAGCGTTGAAGATAACTGGGACGGATCCTACGAGCAGTACTTC.

The rearrangement links TRBV5-4 to TRBJ2-7; D unresolved. The CDR3 contains 15 residues. The V gene lost 0 bases and the J gene lost 2 bases, with 12 bases spanning the gap. The germline V gene encodes CDR1 SGHNT and CDR2 YYREEE (reference sequence). CDR3 protein: CASSLERRNPYEQYF. As DNA, the CDR3 is TGTGCCAGCAGCTTGGAACGCAGGAATCCCTACGAGCAGTACTTC.

The rearrangement uses TRBV19 and TRBJ2-7; D possibly matches TRBD1 or TRBD2 (5 bases each). V was trimmed by 5 bases and J by 6 bases, leaving 14 bases between them. Germline V CDR1 and CDR2: LNHDA, SQIVND (reference sequence). The CDR3 covers 13 residues. CDR3 nucleotides: TGTGCCAGTAGTCCTTCCCGGGACCGCGAGCAGTACTTC. It translates to CASSPSRDREQYF.

This clone was recorded many times. The rearrangement links TRBV5-1 to TRBJ1-6; TRBD1 agrees at 8 bases. J lost 10 bases, V lost 0 bases, and 3 bases had no gene match. The CDR3 sequence is 14 residues long. Germline CDR1 is SGHRS and CDR2 is YFSETQ. CDR3 DNA: TGCGCCAGCAGCTTGGACAGGGGGACCTCACCCCTCCACTTT. Translation gives CASSLDRGTSPLHF.

There are a few counts of this clone. This chain connects TRBV11-2 to TRBJ2-2, with no clear D. Trimming pared 5 bases from V and 6 bases from J, leaving 10 bases between. The CDR3 totals 13 residues. In germline, CDR1 is SGHAT, CDR2 FQNNGV. CDR3 in DNA: TGTGCCAGCAGCCCCCTCATTCCCGGGGAGCTGTTTTTT. This sequence encodes CASSPLIPGELFF. Using reference TRBV11-2 and TRBJ2-2 for the parts outside the CDR3, the full variable domain is EAGVAQSPRYKIIEKRQSVAFWCNPISGHATLYWYQQILGQGPKLLIQFQNNGVVDDSQLPKDRFSAERLKGVDSTLKIQPAKLEDSAVYLCASSPLIPGELFFGEGSRLTVL.

The chain has TRBV29-1 and TRBJ2-2; 7 nucleotides agree with TRBD2. The trim removed 3 bases at V and 1 base at J, leaving 8 bases unmatched. The germline gives CDR1 SQVTM, CDR2 ANQGSEA. This CDR3 contains 16 residues. CDR3 in amino acids: CSVEVGGLWNTGELFF. The DNA for the CDR3 is TGCAGCGTTGAGGTGGGGGGACTATGGAACACCGGGGAGCTGTTTTTT.

V gene TRBV5-1 combines with J gene TRBJ2-5; no reliable D call. V gave up 0 bases and J gave up 3 bases, with 9 bases separating them. The germline V gene encodes CDR1 SGHRS and CDR2 YFSETQ. This CDR3 is built from 14 residues. This chain's CDR3 is CASSLVPGKETQYF. The CDR3 bases are TGCGCCAGCAGCTTGGTCCCGGGTAAAGAGACCCAGTACTTC.

The chain has TRBV20-1 and TRBJ2-7; 7 bases are a match to TRBD1. The CDR3 runs to 11 residues. Germline CDR1 is DFQATT and CDR2 is SNEGSKA (reference sequence). V lost 5 bases to trimming and J lost 9 bases; unmatched junction nucleotides: 7. The CDR3 DNA reads TGCAGTGCTCCACTTCGACAGGGGCAGTACTTC. Translating gives CSAPLRQGQYF.

The chain combines TRBV7-9 with TRBJ1-5; D remains unclear. The V gene lost 4 bases and the J gene lost 5 bases, with 9 bases spanning the gap. The CDR3 loop spans 13 amino acids. The germline V gene encodes CDR1 SEHNR and CDR2 FQNEAQ (reference sequence). CDR3: CASSSDGHQPQHF. CDR3 nucleotides: TGTGCCAGCAGCTCCGACGGCCATCAGCCCCAGCATTTT.

The CDR3 DNA sequence: TGTGCCAGCTCACCAACCGGGGACCCAGGGGCCCAGTACTTC. This gives the protein CASSPTGDPGAQYF. The J gene is TRBJ2-5, the V gene TRBV18; D perhaps matches TRBD1 (6 bases). This CDR3 contains 14 residues. The germline CDR1 and CDR2 sequences are KGHSH and LQKENI. Trimming stripped 2 bases from V and 9 bases from J, with 16 bases between.

The rearrangement uses TRBV4-3 and TRBJ2-7, with D perhaps TRBD1 (5 bases). V dropped 0 bases and J dropped 9 bases, with 21 bases sitting between them. This CDR3 comprises 16 residues. CDR1 is LGHNA and CDR2 is YSLEER in the germline V gene. DNA for the CDR3: TGCGCCAGCAGCCAAGAACTGGAAACAGGCAACCACCCGCAGTACTTC. It is translated as CASSQELETGNHPQYF.

This clone was seen more than once but under ten times. This chain joins TRBV2 and TRBJ1-4; 7 nucleotides agree with TRBD1. V was pared by 6 bases and J by 3 bases, with 4 bases of the junction left unmatched. The CDR3 runs to 14 residues. Germline V gives CDR1 SNHLY, CDR2 FYNNEI. The CDR3: CASSRQGSNEKLFF. The CDR3 bases are TGTGCCAGCAGCCGACAGGGATCTAATGAAAAACTGTTTTTT. The variable domain in full, completed from reference TRBV2 and TRBJ1-4, reads EPEVTQTPSHQVTQMGQEVILRCVPISNHLYFYWYRQILGQKVEFLVSFYNNEISEKSEIFDDQFSVERPDGSNFTLKIRSTKLEDSAMYFCASSRQGSNEKLFFGSGTQLSVL.

This clone was detected a few times. The genes are TRBV9 and TRBJ1-6; 8 bases align to TRBD1. Germline-derived CDR1 and CDR2 are SGDLS and YYNGEE. The CDR3 covers 14 residues. J was trimmed by 10 bases and V by 2 bases; bases with no gene match: 5. CDR3 protein: CASSVDRGGSPLHF. The CDR3 DNA follows: TGTGCCAGCAGCGTCGACAGGGGAGGATCACCCCTCCACTTT.

In this sample, this clone turned up a few times. The rearrangement joins TRBV6-5 to TRBJ1-3, with D maybe TRBD1 (5 bases). V was clipped by 6 bases and J by 0 bases, with 9 bases between them. This CDR3 is 14 amino acids long. The V gene's germline CDR1 is MNHEY and CDR2 SVGAGI. The DNA for the CDR3 is TGTGCCAGCAGCCGCGGGGGCTCTGGAAACACCATATATTTT. Amino acid sequence: CASSRGGSGNTIYF.

In this sample, this clone turned up a few times. V and J are TRBV2 and TRBJ2-7, with D maybe TRBD2 (5 bases). The CDR3 totals 13 residues. Trimming took 11 bases from V and 3 from J, leaving 17 bases between them. CDR1 and CDR2 (germline): SNHLY, FYNNEI. The CDR3 reads CASRRGPHYEQYF. The CDR3 coding sequence is TGTGCCTCCCGGAGAGGGCCACACTACGAGCAGTACTTC.

This clone was observed a handful of times. V gene TRBV5-1 combines with J gene TRBJ1-2, with a weak D call TRBD1 (5 bases). V was pared by 4 bases and J by 4 bases, with 17 bases between. CDR1 SGHRS and CDR2 YFSETQ come from the germline V gene. The CDR3 is 15 residues long. CDR3 bases: TGCGCCAGCAGCCCTATGGGGGAGGGACGCTATGGCTACACCTTC. Translation gives CASSPMGEGRYGYTF.

V is TRBV29-1 and J is TRBJ2-3; 8 bases are a match to TRBD1. Trimming took 7 bases from V and 3 from J; bases not matched to a gene: 6. Germline V gene sequence: CDR1 SQVTM, CDR2 ANQGSEA. There are 13 residues in the CDR3. The CDR3 region has the DNA TGCAGCGCACTGGACAGGGAGACAGATACGCAGTATTTT. Encoded protein: CSALDRETDTQYF.